The TCR beta chain under discussion was sequenced for a study of cytomegalovirus exposure and HLA in healthy donors. The PCR had 60 Vbeta and 13 Jbeta primers. Sequencing was performed with immunoSEQ multiplex PCR; in TCRdb, only in-frame clones are kept and a portion is missing. The sample records roughly 130,000 clones, around 74% being singletons. The CDR3 totals 14 residues. V lost 4 bases and J lost 5, with 12 bases in between. Germline assignment: CDR1 SGHKS and CDR2 YYEKEE (reference sequence). The source is a woman aged 45-59 years in good health and CMV-seropositive. Sequencing was carried out using PBMCs. The chain has TRBV5-5 and TRBJ1-4; no reliable D call. The CDR3 nucleotides read TGTGCCAGCAGCACAACCGTGATAAATGAAAAACTGTTTTTT. Its translation: CASSTTVINEKLFF.